These T cell receptor beta chains were read from a single sample in a study of shared clonotypes between healthy human individuals. Here immunoSEQ multiplex PCR was the method, and the copy in TCRdb shows in-frame clones only, minus some. The data hold some 1 million clones, with under 80% observed a single time. The sequenced sample consisted of memory CD4+ T cells sorted from blood. All receptors derive from a man aged 18 to 30 in good health. Each CDR3 is given with its conserved first and last residue. The order of the fields is clone size, D gene, V gene, J gene, CDR3 protein, CDR3 DNA. D genes are given only for firm matches. Expanded clones are given a class, and other clones once, few, many or no size at all.

>.|TRBD2|TRBV11-2|TRBJ2-1
CASSFGASGYNEQFF
TGTGCCAGCAGCTTCGGGGCTAGCGGCTACAATGAGCAGTTCTTC
>.|.|TRBV6-5|TRBJ1-1
CASSGSLSGIPEAFF
TGTGCCAGCAGTGGCAGCCTCAGTGGGATCCCTGAAGCTTTCTTT
>.|.|TRBV10-3|TRBJ2-5
CAVWDGLQESQYF
TGTGCCGTCTGGGACGGCCTCCAAGAGAGCCAGTACTTC
>.|.|TRBV7-8|TRBJ2-7
CASSLVPSSYEQYF
TGTGCCAGCAGCTTAGTTCCGAGCTCCTACGAGCAGTACTTC
>.|.|TRBV28|TRBJ1-6
CASSSAQGQLSPLHF
TGTGCCAGCAGCTCGGCACAGGGTCAACTTTCACCCCTCCACTTT
>.|.|TRBV7-2|TRBJ1-1
CASSLWYNTEAFF
TGTGCCAGCAGCTTATGGTATAACACTGAAGCTTTCTTT
>.|TRBD1|TRBV18|TRBJ1-6
CASSRTTGDSPLHF
TGTGCCAGCTCGCGAACAACAGGGGATTCACCCCTCCACTTT
>.|.|TRBV11-2|TRBJ2-5
CASSSRTSSQTQYF
TGTGCCAGCAGCTCTCGGACGTCTTCCCAGACCCAGTACTTC
>once|TRBD1|TRBV7-9|TRBJ1-6
CASSLARTGFNSPLHF
TGTGCCAGCAGCTTAGCACGGACAGGGTTTAATTCACCCCTCCACTTT
>.|.|TRBV5-4|TRBJ2-2
CASSFLEGTGELFF
TGTGCCAGCAGCTTTTTGGAGGGCACCGGGGAGCTGTTTTTT
>.|TRBD1|TRBV2|TRBJ1-6
CASSGAGGSSNSPLHF
TGTGCCAGCAGTGGGGCAGGGGGGAGCAGTAATTCACCCCTCCACTTT
>.|TRBD2|TRBV5-1|TRBJ2-1
CASSLVLAGGPYYNEQFF
TGCGCCAGCAGCTTGGTACTAGCGGGGGGGCCGTACTACAATGAGCAGTTCTTC
>.|.|TRBV30|TRBJ1-6
CAWSNAGQSPLHF
TGTGCCTGGAGTAACGCAGGGCAATCACCCCTCCACTTT
>.|.|TRBV10-2|TRBJ1-2
CASTSTGSNYGYTF
TGCGCCAGCACTTCCACGGGGTCTAACTATGGCTACACCTTC
>.|.|TRBV7-2|TRBJ1-5
CASSLGGWSSNQPQHF
TGTGCCAGCAGCTTAGGAGGCTGGAGCAGCAATCAGCCCCAGCATTTT
>.|.|TRBV6-1|TRBJ1-5
CASSNGWSNQPQHF
TGTGCCAGCAGTAACGGGTGGAGCAATCAGCCCCAGCATTTT
>few|TRBD2|TRBV4-2|TRBJ2-5
CASGGGLAGSGETQYF
TGTGCCAGCGGAGGGGGACTAGCGGGGTCCGGGGAGACCCAGTACTTC
>.|.|TRBV6-1|TRBJ1-1
CATRWGENTEAFF
TGTGCCACCCGATGGGGAGAGAACACTGAAGCTTTCTTT
>once|.|TRBV5-1|TRBJ1-5
CASSSDINQPQHF
TGCGCCAGCAGCTCGGACATAAATCAGCCCCAGCATTTT
>.|.|TRBV9|TRBJ1-4
CASSAAGSVEKLFF
TGTGCCAGCAGCGCCGCAGGGTCTGTAGAAAAACTGTTTTTT
>.|TRBD1|TRBV7-9|TRBJ1-4
CASSWDRFNEKLFF
TGTGCCAGCAGCTGGGACAGGTTTAATGAAAAACTGTTTTTT
>.|TRBD1|TRBV19|TRBJ2-5
CASSTGQGLIETQYF
TGTGCCAGTAGTACTGGACAGGGTTTGATCGAGACCCAGTACTTC
>.|.|TRBV6-1|TRBJ2-2
CASSKGTGELFF
TGTGCCAGCAGCAAGGGGACCGGGGAGCTGTTTTTT
>.|.|TRBV5-5|TRBJ2-5
CASSLGGWLEEQETQYF
TGTGCCAGCAGCTTGGGGGGTTGGCTGGAGGAGCAAGAGACCCAGTACTTC
>.|TRBD2|TRBV5-1|TRBJ2-1
CASSPSGGGTYNEQFF
TGCGCCAGCAGCCCCTCGGGGGGGGGCACCTACAATGAGCAGTTCTTC
>.|.|TRBV6-1|TRBJ2-7
CASGGRDEQYF
TGTGCCAGCGGGGGCCGTGACGAGCAGTACTTC
>.|.|TRBV6-1|TRBJ1-1
CASRETDSLNTEAFF
TGTGCCAGCAGAGAAACCGACAGCTTGAACACTGAAGCTTTCTTT
>.|TRBD2|TRBV28|TRBJ2-1
CASSLPWGGGGYEQFF
TGTGCCAGCAGTTTGCCCTGGGGGGGAGGCGGGTATGAGCAGTTCTTC
>.|.|TRBV6-1|TRBJ1-5
CASSGPTGTVYSNQPQHF
TGTGCCAGCAGTGGGCCAACGGGGACGGTTTATAGCAATCAGCCCCAGCATTTT
>.|.|TRBV11-2|TRBJ2-3
CASSFGLLTDTQYF
TGTGCCAGCAGCTTTGGACTCCTCACAGATACGCAGTATTTT
>.|.|TRBV12-5|TRBJ2-1
CASGLLQVSGTLSYNEQFF
TGTGCTAGTGGTCTTCTACAGGTATCCGGGACTCTGTCCTACAATGAGCAGTTCTTC
>.|.|TRBV6-5|TRBJ2-7
CASSANGAYEQYF
TGTGCCAGCAGTGCCAACGGAGCCTACGAGCAGTACTTC
>.|.|TRBV4-1|TRBJ2-7
CASSPQGPRVDEQYF
TGCGCCAGCAGCCCCCAGGGCCCCAGGGTTGACGAGCAGTACTTC
>.|.|TRBV6-1|TRBJ1-4
CASSTGATNEKLFF
TGTGCCAGCAGCACAGGTGCAACTAATGAAAAACTGTTTTTT
>few|.|TRBV5-6|TRBJ2-4
CASRSSKNIQYF
TGTGCCAGCAGGAGTTCCAAAAACATTCAGTACTTC
>once|.|TRBV2|TRBJ2-6
CASSELGAGANVLTF
TGTGCCAGCAGTGAACTGGGGGCTGGGGCCAACGTCCTGACTTTC
>.|.|TRBV2|TRBJ2-5
CASSEISSQETQYF
TGTGCCAGCAGTGAAATTAGTTCCCAAGAGACCCAGTACTTC
>few|.|TRBV27|TRBJ2-7
CASSVAGNYEQYF
TGTGCCAGCAGTGTGGCAGGGAACTACGAGCAGTACTTC
>once|.|TRBV4-1|TRBJ2-7
CASSLAGVSYEQYF
TGCGCCAGCAGCCTCGCCGGGGTCTCCTACGAGCAGTACTTC
>.|.|TRBV6-5|TRBJ2-3
CASSYGSSDTDTQYF
TGTGCCAGCAGCTACGGGTCTAGCGACACAGATACGCAGTATTTT
>.|.|TRBV6-6|TRBJ1-5
CASSYSSADQPQHF
TGCGCCAGCAGTTACTCAAGCGCGGATCAGCCCCAGCATTTT
>.|TRBD1|TRBV2|TRBJ1-1
CASSITGGGTEAFF
TGTGCCAGCAGTATTACAGGGGGCGGCACTGAAGCTTTCTTT